One sample yielded the 14 T cell receptor beta chains listed below, sequenced in a study of blood T cell repertoires in COVID-19. The method was immunoSEQ multiplex PCR; TCRdb's version includes in-frame clones alone and lacks a portion of them. Altogether some 330,000 clones are present, around nine tenths being singletons, with the ten largest covering over 1.5%. Material for sequencing was peripheral blood. The source is a woman aged 25 to 39 with COVID-19, enrolled during active disease.

In this sample, this clone turned up once. The sample has other DNA sequences that encode this CDR3 too. The chain is built from TRBV2 and TRBJ1-1; D uncertain. The CDR3 consists of 13 residues. CDR1 and CDR2 from the germline V gene are SNHLY and FYNNEI. V shed 5 bases and J shed 2 bases, with 9 bases lying between them. Here the CDR3 DNA reads TGTGCCAGCAGTCTTACAGCAAACACTGAAGCTTTCTTT. Translated: CASSLTANTEAFF.

This clone was detected only a few times. The chain is built from TRBV12-2 and TRBJ2-2; TRBD2 is taken as the D call from the table, unchecked against the DNA. TRBV12-2 is a pseudogene. The CDR3 consists of 19 residues. CDR3 region: CASRLASSGGTPNTGELFF. In DNA, the CDR3 is TGTGCAAGTCGCTTAGCTAGTAGCGGGGGGACCCCGAACACCGGGGAGCTGTTTTTT.

This clone showed up just once. The chain has TRBV2 and TRBJ1-2; 7 nucleotides match TRBD1. The V gene end was trimmed by 4 bases and the J gene end by 3 bases; junction bases not matched to a gene: 5. The CDR3 is 14 residues long. CDR1 SNHLY and CDR2 FYNNEI come from the germline V gene. CDR3 DNA sequence: TGTGCCAGCAGTGCAGGGACAGCCCACTATGGCTACACCTTC. The encoded protein is CASSAGTAHYGYTF.

The sample holds one count of this clone. The chain employs TRBV2 and TRBJ1-4; 8 bases align to TRBD1. The V and J ends lost 4 bases and 7 bases, in that order; junction bases with no gene match: 8. CDR1 is SNHLY, CDR2 FYNNEI, per germline. The CDR3 covers 15 residues. CDR3 sequence (DNA): TGTGCCAGCAGTGTGGTTGGGACAGGTTTTGAAAAACTGTTTTTT. It encodes CASSVVGTGFEKLFF.

V is TRBV30 and J is TRBJ1-2, with 7 positions matching TRBD1. The J segment lost 8 bases and the V segment lost 4 bases, leaving 4 bases of the junction unmatched. This CDR3 has 11 residues. Germline CDR1 and CDR2: GTSNPN and SVGIG (reference sequence). CDR3 nucleotide sequence: TGTGCCTGGAATTACAGGGGCGGCTACACCTTC. Translating it yields CAWNYRGGYTF.

The V gene is TRBV5-4, the J gene TRBJ1-2; D ambiguous. CDR1 is SGHNT, CDR2 YYREEE, per germline (reference sequence). Trimming stripped 2 bases from V and 7 bases from J, with 12 bases between. The CDR3 contains 13 residues. The CDR3: CASSFLPVRGYTF. The CDR3 DNA reads TGTGCCAGCAGCTTCTTGCCGGTCCGTGGCTACACCTTC.

This chain uses TRBV4-2 with TRBJ1-4; D not certain. Between the trimmed V and J ends, which lost 0 bases and 5 bases, there was a span of 13 bases. CDR3 length: 16 amino acids. Germline CDR1 and CDR2: LGHNA and YNFKEQ. The CDR3 nucleotides are TGTGCCAGCAGCCAAGAGGGTACACAGATAAATGAAAAACTGTTTTTT. This codes for CASSQEGTQINEKLFF.

For this clone: Other DNA sequences of this sample code for an identical CDR3. J is TRBJ1-6 and V is TRBV18; 9 bases agree with TRBD1. Germline values: CDR1 KGHSH, CDR2 LQKENI. The length of the CDR3 is 14 residues. The V and J ends lost 6 bases and 7 bases, in that order; junction bases with no gene match: 4. The chain's CDR3 is CASSPGTGNSPLHF. CDR3 coding DNA: TGTGCCAGCTCGCCCGGGACAGGGAATTCACCCCTCCACTTT.

The rearrangement uses TRBV5-6 and TRBJ2-6, with 10 bases lining up with TRBD1. The CDR3 consists of 17 residues. V was pared by 2 bases and J by 2 bases, with 4 bases of the junction left unmatched. The germline CDR1 and CDR2 sequences are SGHDT and YYEEEE. As DNA, the CDR3 is TGTGCCAGCAGCTTAATGACAGGGGGCGCTGGGGCCAACGTCCTGACTTTC. Protein: CASSLMTGGAGANVLTF.

The chain combines TRBV5-1 with TRBJ1-5, with 7 nucleotides matching TRBD1. In germline, CDR1 is SGHRS, CDR2 YFSETQ. The J segment lost 3 bases and the V segment lost 0 bases, leaving 9 bases of the junction unmatched. The CDR3 has 17 amino acids. In DNA form, the CDR3 reads TGCGCCAGCAGCTTGGGATACGGGGACAGAACCAATCAGCCCCAGCATTTT. Protein sequence: CASSLGYGDRTNQPQHF. Using reference TRBV5-1 and TRBJ1-5 for the parts outside the CDR3, the full variable domain is KAGVTQTPRYLIKTRGQQVTLSCSPISGHRSVSWYQQTPGQGLQFLFEYFSETQRNKGNFPGRFSGRQFSNSRSEMNVSTLELGDSALYLCASSLGYGDRTNQPQHFGDGTRLSIL.

The chain combines TRBV6-5 with TRBJ2-4; 9 bases match TRBD1. Germline V gene sequence: CDR1 MNHEY, CDR2 SVGAGI. V lost 6 bases and J lost 16; bases outside the gene matches: 4. CDR3 length: 10 residues. The CDR3 DNA sequence: TGTGCCAGCAGGGGGGACAGGGATTACTTC. It codes for CASRGDRDYF.

To note about this clone: The junction and the germline gene differ at one end; a read error may be behind it. The CDR3 DNA reads TGTGCCAGTAGTATAATGGAGAACACTGAGGCTTTCTTT. Translating gives CASSIMENTEAFF. This chain joins TRBV19 and TRBJ1-1; D is ambiguous. The CDR3 is 13 residues long. The germline V gene has CDR1 LNHDA and CDR2 SQIVND (reference sequence).

The V gene is TRBV6-5, the J gene TRBJ1-1, with D perhaps matching TRBD1 (6 bases). This CDR3 contains 15 residues. Trimming stripped 0 bases from V and 4 bases from J, with 12 bases between. Per germline, CDR1 MNHEY and CDR2 SVGAGI. The CDR3: CASSYSFGGATEAFF. The CDR3 DNA is TGTGCCAGCAGTTACTCTTTTGGGGGGGCCACTGAAGCTTTCTTT.

J is TRBJ2-5 and V is TRBV18, with no clear D. CDR3 length: 13 residues. Trimming stripped 3 bases from V and 1 base from J, with 6 bases between. CDR1 and CDR2 from the germline V gene are KGHSH and LQKENI. CDR3 DNA: TGTGCCAGCTCACCCTTACTCCAAGAGACCCAGTACTTC. As protein: CASSPLLQETQYF.